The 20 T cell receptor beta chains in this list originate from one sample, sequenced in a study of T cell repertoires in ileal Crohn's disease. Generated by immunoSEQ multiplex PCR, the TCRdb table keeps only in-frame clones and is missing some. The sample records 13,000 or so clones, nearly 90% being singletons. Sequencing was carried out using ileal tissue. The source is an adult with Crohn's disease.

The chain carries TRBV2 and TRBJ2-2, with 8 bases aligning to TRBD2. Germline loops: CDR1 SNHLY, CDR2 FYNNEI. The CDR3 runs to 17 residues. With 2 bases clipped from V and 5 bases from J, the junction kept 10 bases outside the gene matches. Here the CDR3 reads CASSERAGAGVTGELFF. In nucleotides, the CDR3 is TGTGCCAGCAGTGAACGAGCGGGAGCGGGGGTTACCGGGGAGCTGTTTTTT.

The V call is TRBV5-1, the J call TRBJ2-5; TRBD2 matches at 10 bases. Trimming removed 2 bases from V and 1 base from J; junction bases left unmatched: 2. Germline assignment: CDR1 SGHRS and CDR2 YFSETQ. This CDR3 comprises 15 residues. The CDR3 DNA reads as TGCGCCAGCAGCTTAAGCGGGAGGGTCCAAGAGACCCAGTACTTC. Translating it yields CASSLSGRVQETQYF.

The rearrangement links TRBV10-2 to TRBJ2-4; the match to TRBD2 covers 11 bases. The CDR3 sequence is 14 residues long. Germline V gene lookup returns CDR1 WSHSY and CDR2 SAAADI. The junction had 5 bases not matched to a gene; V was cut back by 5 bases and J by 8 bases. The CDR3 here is CASSLAGGADIQYF. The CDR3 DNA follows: TGCGCCAGCAGTTTAGCGGGGGGGGCAGACATTCAGTACTTC.

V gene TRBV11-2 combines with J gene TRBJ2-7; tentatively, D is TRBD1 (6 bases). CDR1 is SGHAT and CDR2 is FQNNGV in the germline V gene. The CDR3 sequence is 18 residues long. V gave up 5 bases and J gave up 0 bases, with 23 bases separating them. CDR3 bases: TGTGCCAGCAGCCCGATCAACAGGGAATTGTCCTCCTCCTACGAGCAGTACTTC. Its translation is CASSPINRELSSSYEQYF.

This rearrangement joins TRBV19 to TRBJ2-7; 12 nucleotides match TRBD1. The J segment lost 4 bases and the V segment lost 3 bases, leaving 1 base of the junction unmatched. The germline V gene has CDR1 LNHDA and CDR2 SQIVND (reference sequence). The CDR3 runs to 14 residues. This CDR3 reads CASSMGQGAYEQYF. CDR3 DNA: TGTGCCAGTAGTATGGGACAGGGGGCGTACGAGCAGTACTTC.

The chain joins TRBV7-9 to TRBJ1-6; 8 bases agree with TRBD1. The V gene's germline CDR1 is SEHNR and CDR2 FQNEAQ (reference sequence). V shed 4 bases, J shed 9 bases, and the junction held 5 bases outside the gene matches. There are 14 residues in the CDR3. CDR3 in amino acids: CASSSQGVGSPLHF. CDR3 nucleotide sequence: TGTGCCAGCAGCTCACAGGGGGTAGGTTCACCCCTCCACTTT.

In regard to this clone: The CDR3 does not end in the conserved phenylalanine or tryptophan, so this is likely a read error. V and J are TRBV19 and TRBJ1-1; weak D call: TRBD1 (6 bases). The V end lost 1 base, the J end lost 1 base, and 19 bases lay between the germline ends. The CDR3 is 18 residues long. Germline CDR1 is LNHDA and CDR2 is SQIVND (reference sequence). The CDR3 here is CASSIATQGYPANTEAFS. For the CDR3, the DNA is TGTGCCAGTAGTATAGCCACCCAGGGGTACCCTGCGAACACTGAAGCTTTCTCT.

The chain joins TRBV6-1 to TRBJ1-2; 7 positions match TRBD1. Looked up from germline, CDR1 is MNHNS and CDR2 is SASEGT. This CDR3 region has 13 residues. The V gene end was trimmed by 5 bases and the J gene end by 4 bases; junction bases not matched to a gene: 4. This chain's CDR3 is CASSITGAYGYTF. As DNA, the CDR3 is TGTGCCAGCAGTATCACAGGGGCCTATGGCTACACCTTC.

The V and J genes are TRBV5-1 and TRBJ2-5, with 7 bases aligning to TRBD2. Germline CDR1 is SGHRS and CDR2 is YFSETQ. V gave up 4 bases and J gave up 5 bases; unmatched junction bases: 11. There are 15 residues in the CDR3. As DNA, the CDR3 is TGCGCCAGCAGCCAGAAGCGGGGCGGGGCGGAGACCCAGTACTTC. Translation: CASSQKRGGAETQYF.

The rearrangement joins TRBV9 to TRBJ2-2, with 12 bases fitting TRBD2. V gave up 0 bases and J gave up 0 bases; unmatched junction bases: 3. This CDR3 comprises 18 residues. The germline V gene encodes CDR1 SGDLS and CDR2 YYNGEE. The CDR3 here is CASSVGASGRANTGELFF. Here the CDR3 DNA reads TGTGCCAGCAGCGTAGGTGCTAGCGGGAGGGCGAACACCGGGGAGCTGTTTTTT.

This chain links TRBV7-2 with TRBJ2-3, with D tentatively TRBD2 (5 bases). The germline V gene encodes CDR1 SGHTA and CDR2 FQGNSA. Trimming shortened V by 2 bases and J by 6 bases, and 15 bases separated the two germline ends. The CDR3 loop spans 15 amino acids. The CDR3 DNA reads TGTGCCAGCAGCTTAAATCCTACCTCGGGGGATACGCAGTATTTT. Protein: CASSLNPTSGDTQYF. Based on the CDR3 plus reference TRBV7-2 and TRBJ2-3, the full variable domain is GAGVSQSPSNKVTEKGKDVELRCDPISGHTALYWYRQSLGQGLEFLIYFQGNSAPDKSGLPSDRFSAERTGGSVSTLTIQRTQQEDSAVYLCASSLNPTSGDTQYFGPGTRLTVL.

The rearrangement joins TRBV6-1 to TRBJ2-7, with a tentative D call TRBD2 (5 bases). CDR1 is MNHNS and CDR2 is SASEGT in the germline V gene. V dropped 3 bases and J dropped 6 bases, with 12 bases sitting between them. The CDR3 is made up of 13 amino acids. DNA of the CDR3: TGTGCCAGCAGTGAGATTAGAGGGTCCGAGCAGTACTTC. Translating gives CASSEIRGSEQYF.

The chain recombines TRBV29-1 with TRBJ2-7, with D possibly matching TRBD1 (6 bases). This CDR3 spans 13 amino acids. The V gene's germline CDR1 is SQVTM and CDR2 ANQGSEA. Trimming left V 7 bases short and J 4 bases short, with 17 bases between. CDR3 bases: TGCAGCGGAGCGTCAGGGGATCGGTACGAGCAGTACTTC. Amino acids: CSGASGDRYEQYF.

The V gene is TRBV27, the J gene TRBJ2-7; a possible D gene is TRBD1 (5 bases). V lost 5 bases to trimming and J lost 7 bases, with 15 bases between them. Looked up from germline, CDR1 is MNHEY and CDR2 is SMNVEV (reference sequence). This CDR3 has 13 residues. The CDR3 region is CASSPPSGIEQYF. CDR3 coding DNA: TGTGCCAGCAGTCCACCTTCAGGGATTGAGCAGTACTTC.

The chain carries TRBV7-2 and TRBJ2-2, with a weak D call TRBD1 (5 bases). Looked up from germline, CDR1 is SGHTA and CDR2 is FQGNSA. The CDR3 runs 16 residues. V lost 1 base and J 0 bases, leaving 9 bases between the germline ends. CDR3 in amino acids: CASSLEGQANTGELFF. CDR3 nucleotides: TGTGCCAGCAGCTTAGAAGGACAAGCGAACACCGGGGAGCTGTTTTTT.

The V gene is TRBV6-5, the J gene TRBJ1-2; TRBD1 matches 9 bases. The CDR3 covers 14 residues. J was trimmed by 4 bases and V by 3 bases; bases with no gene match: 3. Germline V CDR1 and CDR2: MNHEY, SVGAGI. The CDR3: CASSYTGGSYGYTF. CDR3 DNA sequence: TGTGCCAGCAGTTATACAGGGGGCAGCTATGGCTACACCTTC.

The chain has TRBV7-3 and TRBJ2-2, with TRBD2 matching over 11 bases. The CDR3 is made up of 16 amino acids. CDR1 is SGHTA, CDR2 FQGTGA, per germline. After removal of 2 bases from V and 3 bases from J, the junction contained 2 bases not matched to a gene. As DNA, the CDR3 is TGTGCCAGCAGCTTAGCGACTAGCGGGGACACCGGGGAGCTGTTTTTT. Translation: CASSLATSGDTGELFF.

CDR3 in DNA: TGCGCCAGCAGCCGAACGACAACCTCCTACAATGAGCAGTTCTTC. Protein sequence: CASSRTTTSYNEQFF. This chain links TRBV5-1 with TRBJ2-1; no firm D call. Trimming took 4 bases from V and 0 from J, leaving 11 bases between them. Germline V CDR1 and CDR2: SGHRS, YFSETQ. The CDR3 has 15 residues.

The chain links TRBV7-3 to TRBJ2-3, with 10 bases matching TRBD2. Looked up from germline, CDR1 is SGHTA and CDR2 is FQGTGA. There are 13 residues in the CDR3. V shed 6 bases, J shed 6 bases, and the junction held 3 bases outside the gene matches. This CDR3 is CASRLAGSDTQYF. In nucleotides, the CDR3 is TGTGCCAGCAGACTAGCGGGGTCGGATACGCAGTATTTT.

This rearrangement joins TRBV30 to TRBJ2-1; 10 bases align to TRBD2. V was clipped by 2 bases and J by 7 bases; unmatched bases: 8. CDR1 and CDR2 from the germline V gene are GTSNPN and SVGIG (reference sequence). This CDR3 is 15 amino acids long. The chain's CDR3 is CAWSRLASGGNEQFF. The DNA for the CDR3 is TGTGCCTGGAGTCGCTTGGCTAGCGGGGGAAATGAGCAGTTCTTC.